This TCR beta chain was recovered during a study of memory CD4+ T cells and cytomegalovirus serostatus. Study in general: This sample comes from healthy Belgian adults, 8 to 10 CMV seropositive, 24 seronegative.

The sort gate was single viable CD3+CD4+CD8-CD45RO+ cells for memory CD4+ T cells. After thawing, CD4+ T cells were positively selected. The length of the CDR3 is 14 residues. CDR1 MNHNS and CDR2 SASEGT come from the germline V gene. With 5 bases clipped from V and 4 bases from J, the junction kept 7 bases outside the gene matches. The repertoire was sequenced with immunoSEQ multiplex PCR; TCRdb's copy has only in-frame clones and lacks some. The table shows under 80,000 clones, with roughly 78% occurring only once. The sample was memory CD4+ T cells from blood. The sequence derives from an adult in good health and CMV-seropositive. The chain uses TRBV6-1 and TRBJ1-2; 7 bases align to TRBD1. The CDR3 loop reads CASSPRTGAYGYTF. CDR3 nucleotide sequence: TGTGCCAGCAGTCCCCGGACAGGCGCCTATGGCTACACCTTC.